This T cell receptor beta chain was found in a study of CD8+CD57+ T cells in acquired aplastic anemia. Before being chosen for sequencing, patients had shown CD8+CD57+ cell expansion by flow cytometry. Blood sampling was performed on the patients, and none of them had received therapy by then. Genomic DNA, serving as template, underwent TCR beta VDJ and CDR3 profiling. Using its own MiXCR run on the reads, TCRdb lists one record per CDR3 protein. The profile shows 180,000 or so distinct CDR3 sequences, 45% to 55% of them singletons. To note about this clonotype: What it binds is not known.

Findings and caveats of the study: Any difference that existed in CD8+ Simpson's diversity between patients and controls was not significant. Around 27 CD8+ CDR3 sequences occurred in both the patients and the controls.

Germline CDR1 reads MGHDK; CDR2 reads SYGVNS. The V gene end was trimmed by 2 bases and the J gene end by 6 bases; junction bases not matched to a gene: 0. This CDR3 is built from 15 residues. The receptor's source is a human donor with aplastic anemia. The specimen sequenced was sorted CD4+, CD8+, or CD8+CD57+ T cells (not recorded which) from PBMCs. V gene TRBV25-1 combines with J gene TRBJ2-4; TRBD2 aligns across 14 bases. The CDR3 sequence is CASSEGTSGRNIQYF. In DNA, the CDR3 is TGTGCCAGCAGTGAAGGGACTAGCGGGAGAAACATTCAGTACTTC.